Listed below are T cell receptor beta chains from one sample, sequenced in a study of chemoradiotherapy in HPV16-positive cancers. Profiling relied on immunoSEQ multiplex PCR, and the TCRdb table lists in-frame clones only, not all of them. The table includes some 14,000 clones, under 85% detected once. This sample was obtained from a patient who underwent chemoradiotherapy. These receptors were taken from a human donor with HPV-associated anogenital cancer. Both conserved end residues are part of each CDR3. A D gene is named only where the DNA matches it firmly. Rows give clone size only sometimes, using once, few, many, or a class for an expanded clone.

abundance,len,v_gene,d_gene,j_gene,CDR3nt,CDR3aa
NA,13,TRBV19,NA,TRBJ2-7,TGTGCCAGTAGTACCGGGGGCGGGTACGAGCAGTACTTC,CASSTGGGYEQYF
NA,13,TRBV11-2,NA,TRBJ2-7,TGTGCCAGCAGCGAACAGGGTCTGCACGAGCAGTACTTC,CASSEQGLHEQYF
NA,15,TRBV7-6,TRBD1,TRBJ2-7,TGTGCCAGCAGCTTACAAGTGGGACAGAACTACGAGCAGTACTTC,CASSLQVGQNYEQYF
NA,17,TRBV4-2,NA,TRBJ1-1,TGTGCCAGCAGCCGACGGTCCGGGACCCAAAGGACCACTGAAGCTTTCTTT,CASSRRSGTQRTTEAFF
NA,13,TRBV6-6,TRBD1,TRBJ1-5,TGTGCCAGCAGGGGGACAGGGAATCAGCCCCAGCATTTT,CASRGTGNQPQHF
once,16,TRBV5-4,NA,TRBJ2-7,TGTGCCAGCAGCTTGGGTTTGCGGGAACACGGCTACGAGCAGTACTTC,CASSLGLREHGYEQYF
NA,15,TRBV2,NA,TRBJ2-3,TGTGCCAGCAGCCCCCGGCAGGGTGGCACAGATACGCAGTATTTT,CASSPRQGGTDTQYF
NA,14,TRBV5-1,NA,TRBJ2-7,TGCGCCAGCAGCTCCGGGACCTCCCTCTACGAGCAGTACTTC,CASSSGTSLYEQYF
few,15,TRBV5-1,NA,TRBJ1-5,TGCGCCAGCAGCTTGAACCCGGGAAACAATCAGCCCCAGCATTTT,CASSLNPGNNQPQHF
NA,15,TRBV27,NA,TRBJ1-3,TGTGCCAGCAGTAGATTCGGGACCGATGGAAACACCATATATTTT,CASSRFGTDGNTIYF
NA,15,TRBV4-1,TRBD1,TRBJ1-4,TGCGCCAGCAGCGCAACCGGGACAGGGGATGAAAAACTGTTTTTT,CASSATGTGDEKLFF
NA,19,TRBV7-8,NA,TRBJ2-1,TGTGCCAGCAGCCCCCCCCGAAGGTTGCGGGGCGAGGATGACAATGAGCAGTTCTTC,CASSPPRRLRGEDDNEQFF
few,13,TRBV6-5,NA,TRBJ1-5,TGTGCCAGCAGTGGACAGCCCAATCAGCCCCAGCATTTT,CASSGQPNQPQHF
NA,12,TRBV18,NA,TRBJ1-4,TGTGCCAGCTCACTCAAGGGAGAAAAACTGTTTTTT,CASSLKGEKLFF
NA,16,TRBV14,NA,TRBJ2-1,TGTGCCAGCAGCCAAGATCCGCGGTACTCCTACAATGAGCAGTTCTTC,CASSQDPRYSYNEQFF
NA,18,TRBV7-8,NA,TRBJ2-2,TGTGCCAGCAGCTTAGCCGGGACCCGGTGGAAGCTCACCGGGGAGCTGTTTTTT,CASSLAGTRWKLTGELFF
NA,13,TRBV18,NA,TRBJ1-5,TGTGCCAGCTCACCAGAGGACACTCAGCCCCAGCATTTT,CASSPEDTQPQHF
NA,16,TRBV14,NA,TRBJ2-7,TGTGCCAGCAGCCAAGATTTCGCGGACAGACCTCGGGAGCAGTACTTC,CASSQDFADRPREQYF
NA,15,TRBV5-5,NA,TRBJ2-7,TGTGCCAGCAGCTTGGGGGCTTCGGATCTTTACGAGCAGTACTTC,CASSLGASDLYEQYF
NA,12,TRBV2,NA,TRBJ1-4,TGTGCCAGCATATTAGGCCAAGGAAAACTGTTTTTT,CASILGQGKLFF
few,16,TRBV6-6,TRBD1,TRBJ1-4,TGTGCCAGCAGTTACGATATCCGGGACAGGGGGGAAAAACTGTTTTTT,CASSYDIRDRGEKLFF
NA,15,TRBV30,TRBD1,TRBJ2-5,TGTGCCTGGTTTCCCCGGGACAGGGGCCAAGAGACCCAGTACTTC,CAWFPRDRGQETQYF
NA,14,TRBV5-8,TRBD2,TRBJ2-7,TGTGCCAGCAGCTTGTGGGGGGGCTCCTACGAGCAGTACTTC,CASSLWGGSYEQYF
once,16,TRBV25-1,TRBD1,TRBJ2-1,TGTGCCAGCAGTCCCCGCAACAGGGGGGTGTACAATGAGCAGTTCTTC,CASSPRNRGVYNEQFF
once,13,TRBV9,NA,TRBJ2-2,TGTGCCAGCAGCGCCACGGGTTTCGGGGAGCTGTTTTTT,CASSATGFGELFF
NA,14,TRBV25-1,TRBD2,TRBJ2-7,TGTGCCAGCAGTGAGGTCGGGAGGGCCGGCGAGCAGTACTTC,CASSEVGRAGEQYF
NA,16,TRBV11-3,TRBD1,TRBJ2-5,TGTGCCAGCAGCCCGGGGTGGACAGGGTTAAGGGAGACCCAGTACTTC,CASSPGWTGLRETQYF
NA,15,TRBV19,NA,TRBJ1-4,TGTGCCAGTAGATCCGGGGGGGCGAATAATGAAAAACTGTTTTTT,CASRSGGANNEKLFF
NA,15,TRBV11-2,TRBD2,TRBJ2-5,TGTGCCAGCAGCTGGGGGACTAGCGGACAAGAGACCCAGTACTTC,CASSWGTSGQETQYF
NA,19,TRBV7-8,NA,TRBJ1-2,TGTGCCAGCAGCCCAGCTAGGGGGGGAACGGCCTCATTTGCGTATGGCTACACCTTC,CASSPARGGTASFAYGYTF
NA,14,TRBV5-1,TRBD1,TRBJ1-2,TGCGCCAGCAGCTGGGGGACAGGGTCGAGTGGCTACACCTTC,CASSWGTGSSGYTF